This TCR beta chain was identified in a study of T cells in Graves' hyperthyroidism and ophthalmopathy. Across the study: Once the initial diagnosis was made, peripheral blood was obtained before any treatment. General study results and limits: Ophthalmopathy was predicted by the model a median of roughly 6.6 months ahead of onset.

Amplification of TCR beta CDR3 regions was performed using RNA transcripts as template. RT-PCR in the first round (using the HTBI primer set) targeted the TCR CDR3. TCRdb fed the multiplex PCR reads into MiXCR, producing one record per CDR3 protein. The sample consists of about 160,000 distinct CDR3 sequences, about a tenth of them appearing once. Germline V lookup: CDR1 LNHNV, CDR2 YYDKDF (reference sequence). Unmatched junction bases numbered 10, after V lost 4 bases and J lost 5 bases. The CDR3 totals 16 residues. Patients were aged 18 to 65, had disease duration under 2 months, and had newly diagnosed hyperthyroidism. A patient was excluded if there was uncontrolled infection, other autoimmune disease, pregnancy or lactation. This clonotype was counted at least ten times. Antigen specificity is unknown.

The material sequenced was blood. The clonotype comes from a woman in her late teens or twenties with Graves' hyperthyroidism that later progressed to Graves' ophthalmopathy. This chain links TRBV15 with TRBJ2-1, with 8 bases aligning to TRBD1. CDR3 sequence reads: CATSKSTGATHNEQFF. The CDR3 DNA reads TGTGCCACCAGCAAGTCGACAGGGGCCACCCACAATGAGCAGTTCTTC.